The 10 T cell receptor beta chains listed next were all sequenced from one sample in a study of blood T cell repertoires in COVID-19. Sequencing was performed with immunoSEQ multiplex PCR; in TCRdb, only in-frame clones are kept and a portion is missing. The sample includes some 150,000 clones, 80% to 90% seen only once; the top ten take roughly 7.7%. Sequencing used peripheral blood. These receptors were collected from a man aged 35-49 years who had recovered from COVID-19.

This clone was recorded once. This chain joins TRBV20-1 and TRBJ2-5; no clear D gene. V lost 5 bases and J lost 5, with 6 bases in between. CDR3 length: 10 residues. Germline loops: CDR1 DFQATT, CDR2 SNEGSKA (reference sequence). CDR3 loop: CSADSETQYF. CDR3 nucleotides: TGCAGTGCTGATAGTGAGACCCAGTACTTC.

This clone was picked up one time. The chain uses TRBV19 and TRBJ1-1, with 8 bases aligning to TRBD1. After removal of 4 bases from V and 11 bases from J, the junction contained 15 bases not matched to a gene. The CDR3 is 15 residues long. Germline V gives CDR1 LNHDA, CDR2 SQIVND (reference sequence). The CDR3 sequence: CASSTRTGIGSNAFF. In nucleotides, the CDR3 is TGTGCCAGTAGTACGCGGACAGGGATCGGTTCGAACGCTTTCTTT.

V gene TRBV5-5 combines with J gene TRBJ1-6; tentatively, D is TRBD1 (6 bases). CDR3 length: 14 amino acids. Germline values: CDR1 SGHKS, CDR2 YYEKEE (reference sequence). V lost 4 bases to trimming and J lost 8 bases, with 13 bases between them. The CDR3 DNA is TGTGCCAGCAGCCTTCTGGACAGTTATTCACCCCTCCACTTT. Amino acid sequence: CASSLLDSYSPLHF. Combining the CDR3 with reference TRBV5-5 and TRBJ1-6 gives the whole variable domain DAGVTQSPTHLIKTRGQQVTLRCSPISGHKSVSWYQQVLGQGPQFIFQYYEKEERGRGNFPDRFSARQFPNYSSELNVNALLLGDSALYLCASSLLDSYSPLHFGNGTRLTVT.

This clone has more than one count but fewer than ten. A read error may account for a junction end that differs from germline. This chain joins TRBV11-3 and TRBJ2-7; D unclear. The germline CDR1 and CDR2 sequences are SGHNT and YENEEA. The CDR3 totals 12 residues. In DNA, the CDR3 is TGTGCCAGCAGCTTAGCTTCCTCCGAGCAGTACTTC. Residues: CASSLASSEQYF.

The rearrangement uses TRBV11-1 and TRBJ1-1; TRBD1 agrees at 7 bases. Germline CDR1 SGHAT, CDR2 FQDESV (reference sequence). With V trimmed by 5 bases and J by 1 base, 4 bases remained unmatched. This CDR3 spans 14 amino acids. As DNA, the CDR3 is TGTGCCAGCAGCGCCGGACAGGCGAACACTGAAGCTTTCTTT. This encodes CASSAGQANTEAFF. Filled out from reference TRBV11-1 and TRBJ1-1, the complete variable domain reads EAEVAQSPRYKITEKSQAVAFWCDPISGHATLYWYRQILGQGPELLVQFQDESVVDDSQLPKDRFSAERLKGVDSTLKIQPAELGDSAMYLCASSAGQANTEAFFGQGTRLTVV.

J is TRBJ2-7 and V is TRBV7-2, with D possibly being TRBD2 (7 bases). Germline V gene lookup returns CDR1 SGHTA and CDR2 FQGNSA. Trimming removed 8 bases at V and 6 bases at J, with 20 bases between. This CDR3 contains 14 residues. CDR3 in DNA: TGTGCCAGCGCCTCAAGAAAGGGGGGGATCGAGCAGTACTTC. It yields the protein CASASRKGGIEQYF.

The chain uses TRBV7-2 and TRBJ2-5; maybe TRBD1 (6 bases). V dropped 1 base and J dropped 1 base, with 7 bases sitting between them. From germline, CDR1 is SGHTA and CDR2 FQGNSA. The CDR3 consists of 14 residues. CDR3 DNA: TGTGCCAGCAGCTTAGAAGGGGGCCAAGAGACCCAGTACTTC. Its protein product is CASSLEGGQETQYF.

The chain joins TRBV14 to TRBJ2-2; D gene uncertain. V dropped 0 bases and J dropped 5 bases, with 4 bases sitting between them. This CDR3 is built from 13 residues. The germline CDR1 and CDR2 sequences are SGHDN and FVKESK. Here the CDR3 DNA reads TGTGCCAGCAGCCAAGATCATACCGGGGAGCTGTTTTTT. This gives the protein CASSQDHTGELFF.

CDR3 nucleotides: TGTGCCAGCAGGGACAGGGGGCAACGGGAGCTGTTTTTT. Encoded protein: CASRDRGQRELFF. The chain carries TRBV28 and TRBJ2-2; 11 bases fit TRBD1. The CDR3 runs to 13 residues. V lost 6 bases to trimming and J lost 9 bases; unmatched junction nucleotides: 3. Germline loops: CDR1 MDHEN, CDR2 SYDVKM.

The count of this clone is one. The chain uses TRBV6-5 and TRBJ1-5; D is possibly TRBD1 (5 bases). V was shortened by 6 bases and J by 0 bases, with 12 bases between the two germline ends. The V gene's germline CDR1 is MNHEY and CDR2 SVGAGI. This CDR3 spans 15 amino acids. The CDR3: CASSPRGISNQPQHF. CDR3 sequence (DNA): TGTGCCAGCAGCCCCCGGGGGATTAGCAATCAGCCCCAGCATTTT.